Following are 22 T cell receptor beta chains from one sample sequenced in a study of blood T cell repertoires in COVID-19. The assay was immunoSEQ multiplex PCR, and TCRdb's table has in-frame clones only and misses some. The table has over 150,000 clones, approximately 90% seen once. Sequences were obtained from peripheral blood. These receptors all come from a man aged 18 to 29 who had recovered from COVID-19.

The chain couples TRBV10-1 to TRBJ2-3; 10 bases agree with TRBD2. The J segment lost 5 bases and the V segment lost 6 bases, leaving 8 bases of the junction unmatched. Germline lookup yields CDR1 WNHNN and CDR2 SYGVQD (reference sequence). The CDR3 sequence is 15 residues long. DNA for the CDR3: TGCGCCAGCAGCCGACTAGCGGGCGGTCAAGATACGCAGTATTTT. Its translation: CASSRLAGGQDTQYF.

The chain employs TRBV7-9 and TRBJ1-2; TRBD1 agrees at 8 bases. Germline CDR1 and CDR2: SEHNR and FQNEAQ (reference sequence). Unmatched junction bases numbered 4, after V lost 1 base and J lost 0 bases. The CDR3 spans 16 residues. CDR3 coding DNA: TGTGCCAGCAGCTTAGGCGGACAGGGAGCTAACTATGGCTACACCTTC. It codes for CASSLGGQGANYGYTF.

This chain joins TRBV27 and TRBJ2-7; 7 nucleotides line up with TRBD1. J gave up 3 bases and V 3 bases, and 5 bases lay outside the gene matches. The CDR3 length is 14 residues. Germline lookup yields CDR1 MNHEY and CDR2 SMNVEV (reference sequence). CDR3 DNA sequence: TGTGCCAGCAGTTTGGCAGGGACAGTCTACGAGCAGTACTTC. This encodes CASSLAGTVYEQYF.

This clone has only one observation. The chain recombines TRBV19 with TRBJ2-1, with 7 bases that match TRBD1. Trimming removed 3 bases from V and 6 bases from J; junction bases left unmatched: 2. The CDR3 runs to 13 residues. Germline V gives CDR1 LNHDA, CDR2 SQIVND (reference sequence). The CDR3 loop is CASSMGTVNEQFF. CDR3 nucleotides: TGTGCCAGTAGTATGGGGACAGTCAATGAGCAGTTCTTC. Full variable domain (remainder filled in from reference TRBV19 and TRBJ2-1): DGGITQSPKYLFRKEGQNVTLSCEQNLNHDAMYWYRQDPGQGLRLIYYSQIVNDFQKGDIAEGYSVSREKKESFPLTVTSAQKNPTAFYLCASSMGTVNEQFFGPGTRLTVL.

The gene calls are TRBV7-2 and TRBJ1-5, with no clear D. Germline CDR1 SGHTA, CDR2 FQGNSA. The CDR3 loop spans 15 amino acids. Trimming cost V 1 base and J 5 bases, with 12 bases left between them. CDR3 residues: CASSLVGVADQPQHF. CDR3 nucleotide sequence: TGTGCCAGCAGCTTAGTTGGAGTGGCCGATCAGCCCCAGCATTTT.

The CDR3 coding sequence is TGTGCCAGCAGTTTTCTACCAGGACAGGGGGACTCCTACGAGCAGTACTTC. Protein product: CASSFLPGQGDSYEQYF. The V gene is TRBV28, the J gene TRBJ2-7; 10 bases align to TRBD1. Unmatched junction bases numbered 8, after V lost 3 bases and J lost 0 bases. The germline V gene encodes CDR1 MDHEN and CDR2 SYDVKM. The CDR3 is 17 residues long.

The chain employs TRBV19 and TRBJ1-2; 9 bases match TRBD1. The CDR3 runs 14 residues. The V gene end was trimmed by 5 bases and the J gene end by 5 bases; junction bases not matched to a gene: 6. Germline CDR1 is LNHDA and CDR2 is SQIVND (reference sequence). The CDR3 nucleotides are TGTGCCAGTAGTCCGTCGGGACAGGGATATGGCTACACCTTC. It yields the protein CASSPSGQGYGYTF.

The chain uses TRBV6-6 and TRBJ1-3; weak D call: TRBD1 (5 bases). Germline-derived CDR1 and CDR2 are MNHNY and SVGAGI (reference sequence). CDR3 length: 16 residues. With 11 bases removed from V and 0 bases from J, the gap between germline ends came to 20 bases. CDR3 DNA sequence: TGTGCCGTCAGGGAACCCCGAATTGACTCTGGAAACACCATATATTTT. Translated: CAVREPRIDSGNTIYF.

The V call is TRBV19, the J call TRBJ1-1, with a possible D match to TRBD1 (6 bases). The CDR3 loop spans 12 amino acids. Between the trimmed V and J ends, which lost 9 bases and 5 bases, there was a span of 13 bases. CDR1 LNHDA and CDR2 SQIVND come from the germline V gene (reference sequence). The CDR3 DNA sequence: TGTGCCAGCAAGGGGGGGGAAACTGAAGCTTTCTTT. Translating it yields CASKGGETEAFF.

This clone was seen a single time. The chain uses TRBV15 and TRBJ1-5, with a tentative D call TRBD1 (5 bases). Germline V gives CDR1 LNHNV, CDR2 YYDKDF (reference sequence). Trimming took 2 bases from V and 7 from J, leaving 18 bases between them. The CDR3 consists of 16 residues. CDR3 in DNA: TGTGCCACCAGCAGAAAAGACCGTGGGGGGGTCCAGCCCCAGCATTTT. Protein sequence: CATSRKDRGGVQPQHF.

The chain employs TRBV7-2 and TRBJ1-1; TRBD1 matches at 7 bases. The length of the CDR3 is 14 residues. V was clipped by 5 bases and J by 10 bases; unmatched bases: 13. Germline lookup yields CDR1 SGHTA and CDR2 FQGNSA. As DNA, the CDR3 is TGTGCCAGCAGCCCACGAGGGGGCTTGGGGGGAGCTTTCTTT. Translated, it gives CASSPRGGLGGAFF.

V is TRBV7-9 and J is TRBJ1-5; the match to TRBD1 covers 12 bases. Trimming at V came to 4 bases and at J to 9 bases, leaving 13 bases not matched to a gene. From germline, CDR1 is SEHNR and CDR2 FQNEAQ (reference sequence). This CDR3 is built from 17 residues. CDR3 nucleotides: TGTGCCAGCAGCTCGGGACAGGGGGCCTCGAGGGTGGCGCCCCAGCATTTT. Translation: CASSSGQGASRVAPQHF.

The J gene is TRBJ2-7, the V gene TRBV6-5; D call uncertain. This CDR3 comprises 14 residues. Germline CDR1 reads MNHEY; CDR2 reads SVGAGI. With 8 bases removed from V and 0 bases from J, the gap between germline ends came to 14 bases. The CDR3 DNA reads as TGTGCCAGCCTGGCTCACCCCCTCTCCTACGAGCAGTACTTC. Translating it yields CASLAHPLSYEQYF.

There are a few counts of this clone. The gene calls are TRBV5-1 and TRBJ1-6; D not resolved. V lost 4 bases and J 6 bases, leaving 11 bases between the germline ends. This CDR3 spans 14 amino acids. The germline gives CDR1 SGHRS, CDR2 YFSETQ. CDR3 residues: CASSRTGGNSPLHF. CDR3 bases: TGCGCCAGCAGCAGAACTGGCGGTAATTCACCCCTCCACTTT.

The V call is TRBV12-5, the J call TRBJ1-1; D is possibly TRBD1 (6 bases). The V and J ends lost 6 bases and 1 base respectively, with 12 bases between them. The germline V gene has CDR1 LGHNT and CDR2 FRNRAP. CDR3 length: 14 amino acids. The CDR3 loop reads CASGADRQNTEAFF. In nucleotides, the CDR3 is TGTGCTAGTGGCGCAGACAGGCAGAACACTGAAGCTTTCTTT.

This clone was seen only a few times. The CDR3 here is CASSGQNNQPQHF. CDR3 sequence (DNA): TGTGCCAGTAGCGGACAGAACAATCAGCCCCAGCATTTT. This chain links TRBV19 with TRBJ1-5, with a weak D call TRBD1 (6 bases). The CDR3 has 13 residues. Per the germline V gene, CDR1 is LNHDA and CDR2 is SQIVND (reference sequence). V was shortened by 6 bases and J by 3 bases, with 9 bases between the two germline ends.

This sequence joins TRBV11-3 and TRBJ2-1; the match to TRBD2 covers 7 bases. Germline V lookup: CDR1 SGHNT, CDR2 YENEEA. The CDR3 spans 15 residues. The V gene end was trimmed by 6 bases and the J gene end by 0 bases; junction bases not matched to a gene: 5. CDR3 bases: TGTGCCAGCAGTCGCGGGAGAAGCTCCTACAATGAGCAGTTCTTC. Its translation: CASSRGRSSYNEQFF.

The V gene is TRBV9, the J gene TRBJ2-5, with TRBD2 matching over 12 bases. Trimming cost V 4 bases and J 5 bases; bases outside gene matches: 6. Germline CDR1 SGDLS, CDR2 YYNGEE. The CDR3 is 15 amino acids. The CDR3, as DNA: TGTGCCAGCAGCTCCCGGACTAGCGGGAAGGAGACCCAGTACTTC. Protein: CASSSRTSGKETQYF.

The chain combines TRBV5-1 with TRBJ2-1; D is unresolved. V gave up 3 bases and J gave up 5 bases, with 12 bases separating them. In germline, CDR1 is SGHRS, CDR2 YFSETQ. CDR3 length equals 14 residues. The DNA of the CDR3 is TGCGCCAGCAGCTCATTAGCTAGTAACAATGAGCAGTTCTTC. Protein sequence: CASSSLASNNEQFF.

The chain couples TRBV30 to TRBJ1-5, with D maybe TRBD1 (5 bases). With 2 bases removed from V and 0 bases from J, the gap between germline ends came to 11 bases. Germline-derived CDR1 and CDR2 are GTSNPN and SVGIG (reference sequence). This CDR3 region has 15 residues. The CDR3 protein is CAWSPQGLSNQPQHF. Here the CDR3 DNA reads TGTGCCTGGAGTCCCCAGGGCCTTAGCAATCAGCCCCAGCATTTT.

The chain couples TRBV7-8 to TRBJ2-7, with 11 bases that match TRBD2. There are 12 residues in the CDR3. Germline trimming cut 11 bases from V and 6 bases from J; bases unmatched to any gene: 6. Per germline, CDR1 SGHVS and CDR2 FQNEAQ. The DNA for the CDR3 is TGTGCCGTTCTAGCGGGAGGAGGCGAGCAGTACTTC. Its protein product is CAVLAGGGEQYF. Using reference TRBV7-8 and TRBJ2-7 for the parts outside the CDR3, the full variable domain is GAGVSQSPRYKVAKRGQDVALRCDPISGHVSLFWYQQALGQGPEFLTYFQNEAQLDKSGLPSDRFFAERPEGSVSTLKIQRTQQEDSAVYLCAVLAGGGEQYFGPGTRLTVT.

The V call is TRBV29-1, the J call TRBJ2-2; a possible D gene is TRBD1 (5 bases). The CDR3 consists of 17 residues. The germline V and J ends were trimmed by 0 bases and 1 base, with 15 bases remaining between them. Germline V CDR1 and CDR2: SQVTM, ANQGSEA. CDR3: CSVEDTEDTGNTGELFF. The DNA for the CDR3 is TGCAGCGTTGAAGATACAGAGGACACCGGGAACACCGGGGAGCTGTTTTTT.